Listed here are 11 T cell receptor beta chains from one sample, sequenced in a study of identical twins. TCRdb reanalysed the 5' RACE reads using MiXCR and keeps one entry per CDR3 protein. The data contain roughly 710,000 distinct CDR3 sequences, around 6% of them singletons. The sample was naive T cells sorted from blood. The receptor source for this set is a man in his late teens or twenties in good health.

This clonotype came up many times. The chain couples TRBV12-3 or TRBV12-4 to TRBJ2-3, with D tentatively TRBD2 (6 bases). Deletions cut 5 bases from V and 3 bases from J, with 9 bases between. CDR3 length equals 13 residues. The CDR3 loop reads CASSTRETDTQYF. In DNA, the CDR3 is TGTGCCAGCAGTACCCGGGAGACAGATACGCAGTATTTT.

This clonotype was found many times. The chain uses TRBV20-1 and TRBJ2-7; 9 bases agree with TRBD2. In germline, CDR1 is DFQATT, CDR2 SNEGSKA (reference sequence). Trimming removed 3 bases from V and 8 bases from J; junction bases left unmatched: 8. The CDR3 totals 13 residues. The CDR3 loop reads CSARRGTSLQQYF. CDR3 in DNA: TGCAGTGCTAGGCGCGGGACTAGCCTCCAGCAGTACTTC.

This rearrangement joins TRBV12-3 or TRBV12-4 to TRBJ2-5, with 10 nucleotides matching TRBD2. This CDR3 region has 14 residues. The trim removed 8 bases at V and 4 bases at J, leaving 7 bases unmatched. CDR3 loop: CASGVAGGPETQYF. CDR3 DNA: TGTGCCAGCGGCGTAGCGGGAGGCCCAGAGACCCAGTACTTC.

This clonotype has more than one count but fewer than ten. The gene calls are TRBV2 and TRBJ1-1; D not certain. This CDR3 is 14 amino acids long. CDR1 is SNHLY, CDR2 FYNNEI, per germline. The ends were cut back, 10 bases at V and 5 bases at J, with 20 bases in the middle. CDR3 sequence reads: CATLKRVSGTEAFF. Here the CDR3 DNA reads TGTGCCACCCTTAAACGGGTTTCTGGGACTGAAGCTTTCTTT.

This clonotype was detected many times. The chain is built from TRBV20-1 and TRBJ2-2; weak D call: TRBD1 (5 bases). Germline loops: CDR1 DFQATT, CDR2 SNEGSKA (reference sequence). The CDR3 loop spans 11 amino acids. Deletions cut 5 bases from V and 7 bases from J, with 8 bases between. This CDR3 is CSAAGFGELFF. The CDR3 nucleotides are TGCAGTGCTGCAGGGTTCGGGGAGCTGTTTTTT.

This clonotype has more than one count but fewer than ten. The chain employs TRBV3-1 and TRBJ2-2; no firm D call. CDR1 LGHDT and CDR2 YNNKEL come from the germline V gene (reference sequence). The V end lost 1 base, the J end lost 5 bases, and 11 bases lay between the germline ends. This CDR3 is built from 15 residues. CDR3 region: CASSQGPTPTGELFF. The CDR3 coding sequence is TGTGCCAGCAGCCAAGGTCCGACTCCGACCGGGGAGCTGTTTTTT.

Only a few counts were recorded for this clonotype. This rearrangement joins TRBV11-2 to TRBJ2-5, with 8 bases aligning to TRBD1. Germline values: CDR1 SGHAT, CDR2 FQNNGV. The CDR3 loop spans 15 amino acids. Germline trimming cut 1 base from V and 5 bases from J; bases unmatched to any gene: 6. CDR3 DNA sequence: TGTGCCAGCAGCTTAGGCAGGGGGCTATATGAGACCCAGTACTTC. Translating it yields CASSLGRGLYETQYF.

V gene TRBV20-1 combines with J gene TRBJ2-7, with 10 bases lining up with TRBD2. The junction had 9 bases not matched to a gene; V was cut back by 3 bases and J by 1 base. Germline CDR1 DFQATT, CDR2 SNEGSKA (reference sequence). The CDR3 has 16 amino acids. The CDR3 DNA is TGCAGTGCTAGCCCTGGGGTAGCGGGAGGATCCTACGAGCAGTACTTC. It encodes CSASPGVAGGSYEQYF.

This clonotype was seen many times. V usage is TRBV18 and J usage is TRBJ1-1; 9 bases match TRBD1. The CDR3 runs 12 residues. The germline V gene encodes CDR1 KGHSH and CDR2 LQKENI. Unmatched junction bases numbered 2, after V lost 6 bases and J lost 6 bases. CDR3 DNA sequence: TGTGCCAGCTCGGACAGGGGCGCTGAAGCTTTCTTT. It encodes CASSDRGAEAFF.

Many counts were recorded for this clonotype. The CDR3 DNA reads TGTGCCAGCAGCTTGTATGCGGATTACAATGAGCAGTTCTTC. This sequence encodes CASSLYADYNEQFF. The chain recombines TRBV5-5 with TRBJ2-1; D remains ambiguous. Germline V gene lookup returns CDR1 SGHKS and CDR2 YYEKEE (reference sequence). Trimming shortened V by 1 base and J by 4 bases, and 9 bases separated the two germline ends. CDR3 length equals 14 residues.

This clonotype was counted ten times or more. The V call is TRBV29-1, the J call TRBJ2-7, with D hard to call. Trimming left V 8 bases short and J 1 base short, with 21 bases between. Germline lookup yields CDR1 SQVTM and CDR2 ANQGSEA. The CDR3 runs 15 residues. For the CDR3, the DNA is TGCAGCTCCACGGTGGGGTCTGCCGGGTCCTACGAGCAGTACTTC. Translating it yields CSSTVGSAGSYEQYF.